These 6 T cell receptor beta chains were sequenced from one sample in a study of blood T cell repertoires in COVID-19. Sequenced by immunoSEQ multiplex PCR; TCRdb stores in-frame clones only, minus some. The sample consists of 150,000 to 200,000 clones, about 85% of them appearing once. Sequencing input: peripheral blood. These receptors originate from a man between 18 and 29 years old with acute or convalescent COVID-19.

This sequence joins TRBV19 and TRBJ1-5, with a possible D match to TRBD1 (5 bases). The V gene's germline CDR1 is LNHDA and CDR2 SQIVND (reference sequence). The CDR3 consists of 14 residues. V lost 3 bases and J lost 3, with 9 bases in between. The CDR3 is CASSIRQNNQPQHF. The CDR3, as DNA: TGTGCCAGTAGTATTCGACAGAACAATCAGCCCCAGCATTTT.

V is TRBV7-9 and J is TRBJ1-3; D may be TRBD1 (5 bases). Germline CDR1 is SEHNR and CDR2 is FQNEAQ (reference sequence). The V end lost 5 bases, the J end lost 0 bases, and 11 bases lay between the germline ends. The CDR3 length is 15 residues. CDR3 DNA: TGTGCCAGCAGCGGACTACAGGACTCTGGAAACACCATATATTTT. Translation: CASSGLQDSGNTIYF. The variable domain in full, completed from reference TRBV7-9 and TRBJ1-3, reads DTGVSQNPRHKITKRGQNVTFRCDPISEHNRLYWYRQTLGQGPEFLTYFQNEAQLEKSRLLSDRFSAERPKGSFSTLEIQRTEQGDSAMYLCASSGLQDSGNTIYFGEGSWLTVV.

The chain joins TRBV5-4 to TRBJ2-5, with D tentatively TRBD2 (7 bases). The germline V gene has CDR1 SGHNT and CDR2 YYREEE (reference sequence). V lost 4 bases, J lost 5 bases, and 18 bases lay in between. The CDR3 sequence is 15 residues long. CDR3 coding DNA: TGTGCCAGCAGCCCGGGGGGCGGGGGCAGGGAGACCCAGTACTTC. As protein: CASSPGGGGRETQYF.

This clone has just a few counts. The chain combines TRBV15 with TRBJ1-2, with TRBD1 as a possible D gene (6 bases). Germline V gene sequence: CDR1 LNHNV, CDR2 YYDKDF (reference sequence). The V end was cut by 3 bases, the J end by 6 bases, with 14 bases between. The CDR3 extends over 14 amino acids. CDR3 sequence reads: CATSREAGADGYTF. For the CDR3, the DNA is TGTGCCACCAGCAGGGAGGCAGGGGCTGATGGCTACACCTTC.

The rearrangement joins TRBV3-1 (or the pseudogene TRBV3-2) to TRBJ2-3; D is unresolved. Germline loops: CDR1 LGHDT, CDR2 YNNKEL (reference sequence). Between the trimmed V and J ends, which lost 0 bases and 2 bases, there was a span of 12 bases. This CDR3 is built from 16 residues. Here the CDR3 DNA reads TGTGCCAGCAGCCAAGATCTTGTAACAGACACAGATACGCAGTATTTT. It encodes CASSQDLVTDTDTQYF.

This clone was seen once. CDR3 amino acids: CASSEGLAGPSTRNEQFF. In nucleotides, the CDR3 is TGTGCCAGCAGTGAGGGACTAGCGGGGCCCTCGACAAGAAATGAGCAGTTCTTC. The V gene is TRBV6-1, the J gene TRBJ2-1; 13 nucleotides agree with TRBD2. The CDR3 is 18 amino acids. In germline, CDR1 is MNHNS, CDR2 SASEGT. V gave up 3 bases and J gave up 7 bases; unmatched junction bases: 12.